This TCR beta chain was profiled in a study of cytomegalovirus exposure and HLA in healthy donors. Study observations and caveats: Most subjects' HLA-A and HLA-B alleles were reportedly predicted from TCR beta sequences. Excluded were some V segments that proved indistinguishable, including TRBV6-2 and TRBV6-3. About 87% or about 30% of the time was how often most TCR beta V segments were productive, according to an earlier analysis.

Points on this clone: Its target is unknown.

The ends lost 7 bases at V and 3 bases at J; junction bases unmatched: 2. The CDR3 loop spans 13 amino acids. The germline V gene encodes CDR1 LNHDA and CDR2 SQIVND (reference sequence). 13 Jbeta primers and 60 Vbeta primers were used for the PCR. Sequencing used immunoSEQ multiplex PCR; TCRdb keeps in-frame clones, though not all of them. The table lists roughly 190,000 clones, approximately 78% of them singletons. The sample consisted of PBMCs. The TCR was taken from a woman under 30 in good health and CMV-seronegative. The rearrangement links TRBV19 to TRBJ1-2, with TRBD1 identical over 10 bases. The CDR3, as DNA: TGTGCCAGTACGGACAGGGGGTACTATGGCTACACCTTC. This codes for CASTDRGYYGYTF.